These 8 T cell receptor beta chains share one sample of origin, sequenced in a study of CD8 T cells in ankylosing spondylitis. Notes on the study in general: What seemed typical of ankylosing spondylitis blood was a TCR beta motif built from 7 or 8 highly homologous variants.

Their specific antigens are unknown. TCRdb called the 5' RACE reads again in MiXCR, with one record for every CDR3 protein. The sample has some 840,000 distinct CDR3 sequences; roughly 12% are singletons. Sequenced: blood, either unsorted or a sorted T cell fraction (not recorded which). Receptor source: a male donor with ankylosing spondylitis.

This clonotype was seen a handful of times. V is TRBV7-2 and J is TRBJ1-5, with D hard to call. CDR3 size: 13 residues. V was pared by 1 base and J by 10 bases, with 11 bases between. In germline, CDR1 is SGHTA, CDR2 FQGNSA. DNA for the CDR3: TGTGCCAGCAGCTTAGACTTCCGGAACCCCCAGCATTTT. It specifies CASSLDFRNPQHF.

The J gene is TRBJ1-6, the V gene TRBV30; 7 nucleotides agree with TRBD1. The CDR3 is made up of 15 amino acids. Trimming took 2 bases from V and 7 from J; bases not matched to a gene: 8. CDR1 is GTSNPN, CDR2 SVGIG, per germline (reference sequence). CDR3 bases: TGTGCCTGGAGTTTCGTGGCAGGGGGGAATTCACCCCTCCACTTT. Protein: CAWSFVAGGNSPLHF. Looking up the rest from reference TRBV30 and TRBJ1-6 gives the full variable domain: SQTIHQWPATLVQPVGSPLSLECTVEGTSNPNLYWYRQAAGRGLQLLFYSVGIGQISSEVPQNLSASRPQDRQFILSSKKLLLSDSGFYLCAWSFVAGGNSPLHFGNGTRLTVT.

The genes are TRBV6-6 and TRBJ1-2; D is perhaps TRBD1 (6 bases). Per germline, CDR1 MNHNY and CDR2 SVGAGI (reference sequence). V lost 8 bases and J lost 3, with 10 bases in between. This CDR3 region has 12 residues. CDR3 protein: CASAQGHYGYTF. The CDR3, as DNA: TGTGCCAGCGCCCAGGGGCACTATGGCTACACCTTC.

Details on this clonotype: A much larger clone differs by one base, so this may be a read error. In nucleotides, the CDR3 is TGCAGCCGGGCTCGGGGCCTCTCCTACAATGAGCAGTTCTTC. Encoded protein: CSRARGLSYNEQFF. The V call is TRBV29-1, the J call TRBJ2-1, with D perhaps being TRBD1 or TRBD2 (5 bases each). Germline assignment: CDR1 SQVTM and CDR2 ANQGSEA. The V gene lost 8 bases and the J gene lost 0 bases, with 14 bases spanning the gap. The CDR3 has 14 amino acids.

This clonotype has a handful of counts. The chain couples TRBV7-8 to TRBJ1-2; 11 bases align to TRBD1. The CDR3 spans 16 residues. In germline, CDR1 is SGHVS, CDR2 FQNEAQ. With V trimmed by 2 bases and J by 6 bases, 8 bases remained unmatched. The CDR3 coding sequence is TGTGCCAGCAGCTTAAGGACTGGACAGGGGGCTGATGGCTACACCTTC. Its translation: CASSLRTGQGADGYTF.

The chain carries TRBV6-5 and TRBJ2-7, with D possibly being TRBD2 (6 bases). From germline, CDR1 is MNHEY and CDR2 SVGAGI. V lost 2 bases and J lost 3, with 17 bases in between. The CDR3 runs to 16 residues. For the CDR3, the DNA is TGTGCCAGCAGTTACCTACCAGGGACTCGGCTCTACGAGCAGTACTTC. Its translation: CASSYLPGTRLYEQYF.

This clonotype was seen a few times. This sequence joins TRBV5-6 and TRBJ1-1; no firm D call. There are 13 residues in the CDR3. From germline, CDR1 is SGHDT and CDR2 YYEEEE. Trimming pared 5 bases from V and 0 bases from J, leaving 8 bases between. CDR3 sequence (DNA): TGTGCCAGCAGGGTAATCATGAACACTGAAGCTTTCTTT. As protein: CASRVIMNTEAFF.

The V call is TRBV6-2 or TRBV6-3, the J call TRBJ2-1; TRBD2 aligns across 10 bases. Germline CDR1 MNHEY, CDR2 SVGEGT. The CDR3 totals 14 residues. V gave up 7 bases and J gave up 7 bases; unmatched junction bases: 7. In nucleotides, the CDR3 is TGTGCCAGCACAAAGCGGGGGGGCCTGAATGAGCAGTTCTTC. The encoded protein is CASTKRGGLNEQFF.